This T cell receptor beta chain originates from a study of post-analysis software for immune sequencing data. Turning to the study itself: Courses of disease covered relapsing-remitting, secondary progressive and progressive-relapsing multiple sclerosis.

General study results and limits: Multiple sclerosis was associated with a significant reduction in normalized Chao1 diversity relative to controls. Analysis by F measure revealed that same-batch samples clustered strongly together. Higher frequency in patients than in controls was seen for roughly five TRBV segments, with TRBV5-6, TRBV5-1 and TRBV20-1 among them.

Regarding this clonotype: Its antigen remains unidentified.

The CDR3 sequence is 13 residues long. V was shortened by 2 bases and J by 4 bases, with 8 bases between the two germline ends. Built from TCR beta cDNA, the libraries had unique molecular identifiers in them. Between roughly 1 and 11 million T cells gave rise to around 500,000 cDNA molecules. TCRdb re-derived calls from the PCR reads in MiXCR, one entry per CDR3 protein. The sample includes approximately 770,000 distinct CDR3 sequences, about half of them seen just once. The sequenced sample consisted of blood. This chain connects TRBV12-3 or TRBV12-4 to TRBJ1-1; D is ambiguous. The receptor was isolated from a girl aged 5-17 years with multiple sclerosis. This CDR3 reads CASSLLFGTEAFF. The CDR3 DNA reads as TGTGCCAGCAGTTTATTATTCGGCACTGAAGCTTTCTTT.